Each of the 12 T cell receptor beta chains below was sequenced from the same sample in a study of shared clonotypes between healthy human individuals. Clones were read by immunoSEQ multiplex PCR, and TCRdb kept only the in-frame ones, dropping some. The sample lists around 2.5 million clones, 80% to 95% occurring once. The sequencing input was naive CD4+ T cells from PBMCs. Stated subset: CD45RA+ positively selected. The source is a man aged 18-30 years in good health. Some clones in this sample may be carry-over from other donors' samples.

This chain uses TRBV2 with TRBJ1-4; tentative D call: TRBD1 (5 bases). The CDR3 is 15 residues long. With 4 bases removed from V and 1 base from J, the gap between germline ends came to 10 bases. Germline V gives CDR1 SNHLY, CDR2 FYNNEI. CDR3 loop: CASSGAGLTNEKLFF. The CDR3 region has the DNA TGTGCCAGCAGTGGTGCAGGGCTAACTAATGAAAAACTGTTTTTT.

The chain couples TRBV9 to TRBJ2-7; D may be TRBD1 or TRBD2 (5 bases each). CDR1 SGDLS and CDR2 YYNGEE come from the germline V gene. V was pared by 4 bases and J by 4 bases, with 15 bases between. The CDR3 spans 14 residues. Here the CDR3 DNA reads TGTGCCAGCAGCCCACGAGGGGTCACTTACGAGCAGTACTTC. The encoded protein is CASSPRGVTYEQYF. Full variable domain (remainder filled in from reference TRBV9 and TRBJ2-7): DSGVTQTPKHLITATGQRVTLRCSPRSGDLSVYWYQQSLDQGLQFLIQYYNGEERAKGNILERFSAQQFPDLHSELNLSSLELGDSALYFCASSPRGVTYEQYFGPGTRLTVT.

This chain connects TRBV11-2 to TRBJ2-1; 15 positions match TRBD2. Unmatched junction bases numbered 7, after V lost 4 bases and J lost 9 bases. The CDR3 is made up of 16 amino acids. Per germline, CDR1 SGHAT and CDR2 FQNNGV. CDR3 coding DNA: TGTGCCAGCAGCTCCCCGGGACTAGCGGGAGGCGTTGAGCAGTTCTTC. Protein: CASSSPGLAGGVEQFF. Looking up the rest from reference TRBV11-2 and TRBJ2-1 gives the full variable domain: EAGVAQSPRYKIIEKRQSVAFWCNPISGHATLYWYQQILGQGPKLLIQFQNNGVVDDSQLPKDRFSAERLKGVDSTLKIQPAKLEDSAVYLCASSSPGLAGGVEQFFGPGTRLTVL.

This clone was seen once. As DNA, the CDR3 is TGTGCCAGCAGTTTTCAAGACAGGCTAGCGGGAAAACTTCTACGCTACGAGCAGTACTTC. Translation gives CASSFQDRLAGKLLRYEQYF. The chain carries TRBV28 and TRBJ2-7, with TRBD2 matching 9 bases. V lost 3 bases to trimming and J lost 3 bases; unmatched junction nucleotides: 21. This CDR3 contains 20 residues. Germline values: CDR1 MDHEN, CDR2 SYDVKM.

V and J are TRBV2 and TRBJ2-3; either TRBD1 or TRBD2 may fit D (5 bases each). The CDR3 consists of 16 residues. V dropped 2 bases and J dropped 0 bases, with 12 bases sitting between them. Per the germline V gene, CDR1 is SNHLY and CDR2 is FYNNEI. The DNA for the CDR3 is TGTGCCAGCAGTGAATGGGGGTCGCCTAGCACAGATACGCAGTATTTT. It codes for CASSEWGSPSTDTQYF.

The chain uses TRBV25-1 and TRBJ2-7; D might be TRBD2 (5 bases). This CDR3 has 14 amino acids. The germline V gene has CDR1 MGHDK and CDR2 SYGVNS. V shed 3 bases and J shed 5 bases, with 14 bases lying between them. This chain's CDR3 is CASSDIPGVHEQYF. DNA of the CDR3: TGTGCCAGCAGTGACATTCCCGGGGTCCACGAGCAGTACTTC.

The V call is TRBV2, the J call TRBJ1-5, with D perhaps TRBD1 (5 bases). V was pared by 2 bases and J by 1 base, with 15 bases between. CDR1 and CDR2 from the germline V gene are SNHLY and FYNNEI. The CDR3 is made up of 17 amino acids. In DNA form, the CDR3 reads TGTGCCAGCAGTGAATACGGGGGGGAGGTGAGCAATCAGCCCCAGCATTTT. Protein: CASSEYGGEVSNQPQHF. Using reference TRBV2 and TRBJ1-5 for the parts outside the CDR3, the full variable domain is EPEVTQTPSHQVTQMGQEVILRCVPISNHLYFYWYRQILGQKVEFLVSFYNNEISEKSEIFDDQFSVERPDGSNFTLKIRSTKLEDSAMYFCASSEYGGEVSNQPQHFGDGTRLSIL.

This sequence joins TRBV19 and TRBJ1-1; no firm D call. Germline CDR1 is LNHDA and CDR2 is SQIVND (reference sequence). V was shortened by 10 bases and J by 1 base, with 10 bases between the two germline ends. The CDR3 length is 12 residues. CDR3 residues: CATLRGNTEAFF. The CDR3 DNA reads TGTGCCACCCTACGGGGGAACACTGAAGCTTTCTTT. The full variable domain, in which reference TRBV19 and TRBJ1-1 provide the parts outside the CDR3, is DGGITQSPKYLFRKEGQNVTLSCEQNLNHDAMYWYRQDPGQGLRLIYYSQIVNDFQKGDIAEGYSVSREKKESFPLTVTSAQKNPTAFYLCATLRGNTEAFFGQGTRLTVV.

The chain employs TRBV30 and TRBJ1-5; no clear D gene. The V gene's germline CDR1 is GTSNPN and CDR2 SVGIG (reference sequence). Trimming took off 5 bases at V and 6 bases at J, with 14 bases between the two ends. This CDR3 contains 13 residues. CDR3 nucleotides: TGTGCCTGGGGTAGCAGAAATGGTCAGCCCCAGCATTTT. Amino acid sequence: CAWGSRNGQPQHF.

The rearrangement links TRBV7-3 to TRBJ2-3, with TRBD2 matching 10 bases. CDR3 length equals 15 residues. CDR1 is SGHTA, CDR2 FQGTGA, per germline. The V gene end was trimmed by 4 bases and the J gene end by 5 bases; junction bases not matched to a gene: 6. The CDR3 sequence: CASSSLAGVIDTQYF. CDR3 bases: TGTGCCAGCAGCTCCCTAGCGGGAGTAATAGATACGCAGTATTTT.

This clone occurred once. The J gene is TRBJ2-3, the V gene TRBV4-2; TRBD2 is a possible D gene (5 bases). This CDR3 is built from 15 residues. The germline CDR1 and CDR2 sequences are LGHNA and YNFKEQ. V was shortened by 7 bases and J by 2 bases, with 16 bases between the two germline ends. Written as DNA, the CDR3 is TGTGCCAGCAATACTAGAGGGCAATCCACAGATACGCAGTATTTT. Translating gives CASNTRGQSTDTQYF.

CDR3 sequence: CASSDVRGNGELFF. Here the CDR3 DNA reads TGCGCCAGCAGCGATGTTCGAGGGAACGGGGAGCTGTTTTTT. The gene calls are TRBV5-1 and TRBJ2-2; tentative D call: TRBD2 (5 bases). Trimming left V 4 bases short and J 7 bases short, with 14 bases between. The CDR3 totals 14 residues. CDR1 is SGHRS and CDR2 is YFSETQ in the germline V gene.